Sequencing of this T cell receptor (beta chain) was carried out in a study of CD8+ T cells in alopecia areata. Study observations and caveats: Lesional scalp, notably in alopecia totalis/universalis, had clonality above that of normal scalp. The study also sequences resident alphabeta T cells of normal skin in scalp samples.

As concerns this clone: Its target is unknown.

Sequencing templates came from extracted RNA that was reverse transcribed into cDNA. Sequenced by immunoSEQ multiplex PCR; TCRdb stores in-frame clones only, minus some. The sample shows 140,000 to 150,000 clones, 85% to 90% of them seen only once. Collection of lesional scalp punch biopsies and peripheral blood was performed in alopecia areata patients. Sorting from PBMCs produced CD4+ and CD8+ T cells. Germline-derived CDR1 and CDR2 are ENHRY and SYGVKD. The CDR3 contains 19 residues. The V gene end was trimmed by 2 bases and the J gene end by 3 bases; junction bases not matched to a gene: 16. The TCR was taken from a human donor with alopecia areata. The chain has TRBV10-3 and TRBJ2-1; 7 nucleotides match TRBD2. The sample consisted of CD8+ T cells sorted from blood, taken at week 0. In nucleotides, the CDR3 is TGTGCCATCAGTGAGCCCCCGGTCCCGACTAGCAGCGGCTACAATGAGCAGTTCTTC. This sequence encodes CAISEPPVPTSSGYNEQFF.